A single sample gave rise to the 32 T cell receptor beta chains below, sequenced in a study of cytomegalovirus exposure and HLA in healthy donors. PCR employed 60 Vbeta and 13 Jbeta primers. Libraries were prepared by immunoSEQ multiplex PCR; TCRdb keeps only in-frame clonotypes and omits some of them. This sample has 150,000 to 200,000 clones; around 63% occur once, and the top ten carry just under 4.5%. Material for sequencing was PBMCs. The receptors were sampled from a woman under 30 in good health and CMV-seropositive.

This chain uses TRBV9 with TRBJ1-2, with 7 bases that match TRBD1. The V and J ends lost 1 base and 4 bases, in that order; junction bases with no gene match: 7. Germline values: CDR1 SGDLS, CDR2 YYNGEE. The CDR3 spans 15 residues. CDR3 coding DNA: TGTGCCAGCAGCGTACTCGGGACAGACCTCTATGGCTACACCTTC. Amino acid sequence: CASSVLGTDLYGYTF.

CDR3 bases: TGTGCCACCAGCAGAGGTGAATCAGGGAGGAATGAGCAGTTCTTC. It yields the protein CATSRGESGRNEQFF. The chain joins TRBV15 to TRBJ2-1; tentatively, D is TRBD2 (6 bases). V dropped 1 base and J dropped 7 bases, with 14 bases sitting between them. Germline CDR1 is LNHNV and CDR2 is YYDKDF (reference sequence). This CDR3 has 15 amino acids.

This clone was counted only a few times. The rearrangement links TRBV4-1 to TRBJ1-5; TRBD1 agrees at 7 bases. Germline loops: CDR1 MGHRA, CDR2 YSYEKL. V dropped 1 base and J dropped 3; count of bases not matched to a gene: 12. CDR3 length equals 18 residues. The CDR3 is CASSQALSGTAFNQPQHF. CDR3 nucleotide sequence: TGCGCCAGCAGCCAAGCCCTATCCGGGACAGCCTTCAATCAGCCCCAGCATTTT.

This clone was recorded a few times. The rearrangement links TRBV7-9 to TRBJ2-5, with D unresolved. The V and J ends lost 5 bases and 4 bases respectively, with 8 bases between them. CDR3 length: 12 amino acids. Germline assignment: CDR1 SEHNR and CDR2 FQNEAQ (reference sequence). CDR3 residues: CASSPTSETQYF. The CDR3 DNA follows: TGTGCCAGCAGCCCGACTTCAGAGACCCAGTACTTC.

The gene calls are TRBV27 and TRBJ1-1; tentatively, D is TRBD1 (5 bases). Trimming shortened V by 4 bases and J by 10 bases, and 16 bases separated the two germline ends. Germline V gene data show CDR1 as MNHEY and CDR2 as SMNVEV (reference sequence). This CDR3 comprises 13 residues. The CDR3 loop reads CASSSRTGVGAFF. CDR3 in DNA: TGTGCCAGCAGTTCGCGAACAGGAGTGGGAGCTTTCTTT.

The rearrangement uses TRBV19 and TRBJ2-7; D is ambiguous. Germline V gene lookup returns CDR1 LNHDA and CDR2 SQIVND (reference sequence). CDR3 size: 14 residues. V gave up 3 bases and J gave up 2 bases, with 11 bases separating them. CDR3 loop: CASSIGQDAYEQYF. As DNA, the CDR3 is TGTGCCAGTAGTATTGGGCAGGATGCCTACGAGCAGTACTTC.

The chain couples TRBV5-4 to TRBJ1-3; perhaps TRBD1 as D (6 bases). The V and J ends lost 4 bases and 0 bases respectively, with 17 bases between them. Germline V lookup: CDR1 SGHNT, CDR2 YYREEE (reference sequence). This CDR3 spans 17 amino acids. The CDR3 loop reads CASSRTLGQSSGNTIYF. The CDR3 nucleotides read TGTGCCAGCAGCCGAACCCTCGGACAGAGCTCTGGAAACACCATATATTTT.

In the case of this clone: One end of the junction does not line up with germline, which may come from a read error. The chain has TRBV7-3 and TRBJ1-3, with a possible D match to TRBD1 (6 bases). Germline CDR1 reads SGHTA; CDR2 reads FQGTGA. CDR3 length: 13 amino acids. In DNA, the CDR3 is TGTGCCAGCAGCTTGGGGGCTGGATACACCATATATTTT. Protein: CASSLGAGYTIYF.

The J gene is TRBJ2-7, the V gene TRBV30, with 11 bases fitting TRBD1. Germline loops: CDR1 GTSNPN, CDR2 SVGIG (reference sequence). V was pared by 4 bases and J by 5 bases, with 4 bases of the junction left unmatched. This CDR3 contains 13 residues. CDR3 amino acids: CAWTGTGGNEQYF. In nucleotides, the CDR3 is TGTGCCTGGACCGGGACAGGGGGAAACGAGCAGTACTTC. The complete variable domain, with remaining parts taken from reference TRBV30 and TRBJ2-7, reads SQTIHQWPATLVQPVGSPLSLECTVEGTSNPNLYWYRQAAGRGLQLLFYSVGIGQISSEVPQNLSASRPQDRQFILSSKKLLLSDSGFYLCAWTGTGGNEQYFGPGTRLTVT.

This clone has only one observation. The chain links TRBV19 to TRBJ1-6; weak D call: TRBD1 (5 bases). Trimming took 1 base from V and 7 from J, leaving 11 bases between them. Per germline, CDR1 LNHDA and CDR2 SQIVND (reference sequence). The CDR3 has 15 amino acids. CDR3 amino acids: CASSIVPGSNSPLHF. CDR3 coding DNA: TGTGCCAGTAGTATAGTCCCAGGGTCCAATTCACCCCTCCACTTT.

V usage is TRBV5-1 and J usage is TRBJ1-1, with D unresolved. The CDR3 has 12 amino acids. Germline values: CDR1 SGHRS, CDR2 YFSETQ. Trimming left V 1 base short and J 3 bases short, with 4 bases between. The CDR3 reads CASSLTDTEAFF. The CDR3, as DNA: TGCGCCAGCAGCTTGACGGACACTGAAGCTTTCTTT.

The rearrangement uses TRBV7-2 and TRBJ2-5, with 14 positions matching TRBD2. The CDR3 sequence is 17 residues long. Germline CDR1 and CDR2: SGHTA and FQGNSA. Trimming removed 3 bases from V and 5 bases from J; junction bases left unmatched: 8. CDR3 protein: CASSLTKRTSGRETQYF. Here the CDR3 DNA reads TGTGCCAGCAGCTTGACGAAGAGGACTAGCGGGAGGGAGACCCAGTACTTC. The complete variable domain, with remaining parts taken from reference TRBV7-2 and TRBJ2-5, reads GAGVSQSPSNKVTEKGKDVELRCDPISGHTALYWYRQSLGQGLEFLIYFQGNSAPDKSGLPSDRFSAERTGGSVSTLTIQRTQQEDSAVYLCASSLTKRTSGRETQYFGPGTRLLVL.

This clone has only one observation. V and J are TRBV7-9 and TRBJ1-2, with D perhaps matching TRBD1 (5 bases). V was shortened by 4 bases and J by 8 bases, with 17 bases between the two germline ends. CDR1 is SEHNR and CDR2 is FQNEAQ in the germline V gene (reference sequence). CDR3 size: 14 residues. The CDR3 reads CASSWGESAYGYTF. CDR3 nucleotide sequence: TGTGCCAGCAGCTGGGGGGAATCGGCCTACGGCTACACCTTC.

The V gene is TRBV27, the J gene TRBJ2-2; 9 nucleotides line up with TRBD2. The germline V gene has CDR1 MNHEY and CDR2 SMNVEV (reference sequence). The CDR3 has 15 amino acids. Trimming removed 6 bases from V and 4 bases from J; junction bases left unmatched: 6. The CDR3 DNA follows: TGTGCCAGCAGGGAAGGGACTAGCATCACCGGGGAGCTGTTTTTT. Translation: CASREGTSITGELFF.

This clone has only a few counts. This chain joins TRBV2 and TRBJ2-4, with TRBD2 as a possible D gene (5 bases). Germline-derived CDR1 and CDR2 are SNHLY and FYNNEI. This CDR3 is built from 16 residues. V lost 6 bases and J lost 1, with 16 bases in between. The CDR3 nucleotides read TGTGCCAGCAGAGAAATATGGACTGGGGCCAAAAACATTCAGTACTTC. This codes for CASREIWTGAKNIQYF.

V and J are TRBV19 and TRBJ1-1; the match to TRBD1 covers 9 bases. The V segment lost 4 bases and the J segment 0 bases; nucleotides outside the gene matches: 6. CDR3 size: 16 residues. CDR1 and CDR2 (germline): LNHDA, SQIVND (reference sequence). For the CDR3, the DNA is TGTGCCAGTAGTAACCTACAGGGGGCAATGAACACTGAAGCTTTCTTT. Translating gives CASSNLQGAMNTEAFF.

J is TRBJ2-3 and V is TRBV28, with a possible D match to TRBD2 (7 bases). V was trimmed by 6 bases and J by 3 bases, leaving 19 bases between them. The germline V gene has CDR1 MDHEN and CDR2 SYDVKM. The CDR3 is 16 amino acids. This chain's CDR3 is CASRLGGGHGTDTQYF. The CDR3 DNA follows: TGTGCCAGCAGGTTGGGGGGGGGACACGGGACAGATACGCAGTATTTT.

A single count supports this clone. This chain connects TRBV5-5 to TRBJ2-3, with D unresolved. The germline gives CDR1 SGHKS, CDR2 YYEKEE (reference sequence). V was cut by 4 bases and J by 6 bases, with 12 bases left in between. The CDR3 is made up of 13 amino acids. CDR3 in amino acids: CASSTRPADTQYF. The CDR3 DNA reads as TGTGCCAGCAGCACCAGGCCTGCGGATACGCAGTATTTT.

This clone was detected only a few times. The chain has TRBV5-6 and TRBJ2-7; no definite D call. The CDR3 runs 13 residues. Between the trimmed V and J ends, which lost 1 base and 1 base, there was a span of 6 bases. Germline CDR1 SGHDT, CDR2 YYEEEE. The CDR3 spells CASSLPRSYEQYF. The DNA for the CDR3 is TGTGCCAGCAGCTTGCCGCGGTCCTACGAGCAGTACTTC.

The chain has TRBV28 and TRBJ2-7, with D possibly TRBD2 on 6 matching bases. Trimming removed 10 bases at V and 2 bases at J, with 15 bases between. The CDR3 loop spans 13 amino acids. Germline V gene data show CDR1 as MDHEN and CDR2 as SYDVKM. The CDR3 here is CAIREEQTYEQYF. The CDR3 coding sequence is TGTGCCATCAGGGAGGAACAGACCTACGAGCAGTACTTC.

This clone appeared once. V and J are TRBV9 and TRBJ1-1, with D possibly TRBD1 on 6 matching bases. CDR3 length: 16 residues. V lost 0 bases and J 5 bases, leaving 17 bases between the germline ends. The germline V gene has CDR1 SGDLS and CDR2 YYNGEE. CDR3 protein: CASSVAWDTTGTEAFF. For the CDR3, the DNA is TGTGCCAGCAGCGTAGCTTGGGACACCACGGGGACTGAAGCTTTCTTT.

The rearrangement joins TRBV7-2 to TRBJ1-4, with a possible D match to TRBD1 (5 bases). This CDR3 region has 16 residues. Trimming cost V 2 bases and J 4 bases, with 14 bases left between them. Germline V lookup: CDR1 SGHTA, CDR2 FQGNSA. The CDR3 DNA sequence: TGTGCCAGCAGCTTATATCTCCAGGGTGGTAATGAAAAACTGTTTTTT. The encoded protein is CASSLYLQGGNEKLFF.

This chain links TRBV27 with TRBJ2-2; TRBD1 matches 7 bases. CDR3 size: 14 residues. The germline CDR1 and CDR2 sequences are MNHEY and SMNVEV (reference sequence). Trimming took 6 bases from V and 6 from J; bases not matched to a gene: 7. The CDR3 sequence: CASRVGQAPGELFF. The CDR3 nucleotides are TGTGCCAGCAGAGTCGGACAGGCCCCCGGGGAGCTGTTTTTT.

This chain uses TRBV7-6 with TRBJ1-2; 10 bases align to TRBD1. The V segment lost 1 base and the J segment 5 bases; nucleotides outside the gene matches: 10. Germline V gives CDR1 SGHVS, CDR2 FNYEAQ. CDR3 length: 17 amino acids. CDR3 protein: CASSLGGGTGAVYGYTF. The CDR3 DNA reads as TGTGCCAGCAGCTTAGGGGGGGGGACAGGGGCCGTTTATGGCTACACCTTC.

The CDR3 spells CASSPSGGVGNEQFF. Written as DNA, the CDR3 is TGTGCCAGCTCACCATCAGGGGGCGTTGGCAATGAGCAGTTCTTC. The rearrangement links TRBV18 to TRBJ2-1; TRBD1 agrees at 8 bases. The length of the CDR3 is 15 residues. V lost 2 bases and J lost 6; bases outside the gene matches: 6. Germline V CDR1 and CDR2: KGHSH, LQKENI. Looking up the rest from reference TRBV18 and TRBJ2-1 gives the full variable domain: NAGVMQNPRHLVRRRGQEARLRCSPMKGHSHVYWYRQLPEEGLKFMVYLQKENIIDESGMPKERFSAEFPKEGPSILRIQQVVRGDSAAYFCASSPSGGVGNEQFFGPGTRLTVL.

This clone was detected only a few times. The J gene is TRBJ2-2, the V gene TRBV6-5, with D possibly TRBD2 on 6 matching bases. The CDR3 consists of 16 residues. The germline V gene has CDR1 MNHEY and CDR2 SVGAGI. V was pared by 0 bases and J by 4 bases, with 12 bases between. The CDR3 loop is CASSYSSAGTTGELFF. CDR3 DNA: TGTGCCAGCAGTTACTCAAGTGCGGGAACCACCGGGGAGCTGTTTTTT.

The chain has TRBV9 and TRBJ1-1; TRBD1 matches at 8 bases. Per germline, CDR1 SGDLS and CDR2 YYNGEE. The CDR3 contains 15 residues. J gave up 8 bases and V 2 bases, and 11 bases lay outside the gene matches. DNA of the CDR3: TGTGCCAGCAGCGTTGGGTCGGGACAGGTTTACGAAGCTTTCTTT. The encoded protein is CASSVGSGQVYEAFF.

This clone occurred once. V is TRBV4-1 and J is TRBJ2-7; unclear D gene. Trimming stripped 0 bases from V and 5 bases from J, with 2 bases between. The germline gives CDR1 MGHRA, CDR2 YSYEKL. This CDR3 comprises 11 residues. CDR3 residues: CASSQDNEQYF. The CDR3 DNA reads TGCGCCAGCAGCCAAGATAACGAGCAGTACTTC.

The rearrangement uses TRBV10-3 and TRBJ2-7; possible D gene TRBD2, 5 bases. Trimming left V 6 bases short and J 6 bases short, with 15 bases between. The CDR3 has 13 amino acids. Germline CDR1 reads ENHRY; CDR2 reads SYGVKD. The CDR3 DNA reads as TGTGCCATCAGGGCGGGTCAGGTTCGCGAGCAGTACTTC. It codes for CAIRAGQVREQYF.

The genes are TRBV5-6 and TRBJ2-3; D may be TRBD2 (7 bases). Trimming removed 1 base at V and 2 bases at J, with 14 bases between. The CDR3 sequence is 16 residues long. Looked up from germline, CDR1 is SGHDT and CDR2 is YYEEEE. CDR3 DNA sequence: TGTGCCAGCAGCTTGAGGGGGGAGGGGTTCACAGATACGCAGTATTTT. It is translated as CASSLRGEGFTDTQYF.

This clone was counted a single time. This rearrangement joins TRBV7-3 to TRBJ1-2, with 7 bases matching TRBD1. Germline V gene sequence: CDR1 SGHTA, CDR2 FQGTGA. The length of the CDR3 is 14 residues. V lost 4 bases and J lost 5; bases outside the gene matches: 7. CDR3 nucleotides: TGTGCCAGCAGCTCTGCCGGGACAGCTTATGGCTACACCTTC. It specifies CASSSAGTAYGYTF.

V gene TRBV7-2 combines with J gene TRBJ1-1; D is uncertain. Germline CDR1 reads SGHTA; CDR2 reads FQGNSA. CDR3 length equals 14 residues. With 1 base removed from V and 1 base from J, the gap between germline ends came to 7 bases. CDR3 nucleotides: TGTGCCAGCAGCTTAGTGAGAGGGAACACTGAAGCTTTCTTT. Translating it yields CASSLVRGNTEAFF.